This TCR beta chain emerged from a study of blood T cells in healthy people across ages. Many counts were recorded for this clonotype. The target antigen is unknown. With a J-beta primer mix and a sample-barcoded 5' primer, a second PCR ran 7 to 11 cycles. One entry per CDR3 protein, called by TCRdb with MiXCR from the 5' RACE reads. The sample has some 1.5 million distinct CDR3 sequences, under 30% seen once. Study findings and constraints: Age showed a roughly linear inverse relationship with TCR beta diversity per million T cells. Greater diversity and more naive CD4+ cells were seen in long-lived donors than in aged donors.

The sample was blood. This TCR derives from a woman aged 30 to 39 in good health.

CDR3 in DNA: TGTGCCAGCAGCGGACTAGCGGCCTACAATGAGCAGTTCTTC. Amino acids: CASSGLAAYNEQFF. This chain uses TRBV18 with TRBJ2-1, with TRBD2 matching 10 bases. CDR3 length equals 14 residues. V gave up 8 bases and J gave up 2 bases; unmatched junction bases: 3. CDR1 and CDR2 from the germline V gene are KGHSH and LQKENI.